Listed below are T cell receptor beta chains from one sample, sequenced in a study of CD8 T cells in Susac syndrome. Each CDR3 protein gets one entry after TCRdb re-called the immunoSEQ multiplex PCR reads with MiXCR. Among under 550,000 distinct CDR3 sequences listed, approximately 89% were seen once. The sample was CD8+ T cells from PBMCs. Receptor source: a human donor with multiple sclerosis. The CDR3 runs from the conserved cysteine through the conserved F or W.

TRBV5-1	TRBJ1-1	15	CASSLSGSLNTEAFF
TRBV18	TRBJ2-7	13	CASSRRVSYEQYF
TRBV20-1	TRBJ2-7	15	CSARDRFLPLYEQYF
TRBV11-2	TRBJ2-1	14	CASSPPGQGNEQFF
TRBV6-1	TRBJ2-2	16	CASSPRRGRGTGELFF
TRBV6-4	TRBJ2-1	18	CASSDQISTGGEYNEQFF
TRBV2	TRBJ2-7	16	CASSEHSGQGELGQYF
TRBV27	TRBJ2-1	11	CASSLNSEQFF
TRBV9	TRBJ2-1	15	CASSDGQGIYNEQFF
TRBV10-3	TRBJ2-1	13	CAIRTTDFNEQFF
TRBV19	TRBJ2-1	14	CASRDGSSYNEQFF
TRBV27	TRBJ1-1	14	CASSFGTGFTEAFF
TRBV29-1	TRBJ2-1	17	CSVELSWDRGNYNEQFF
TRBV7-9	TRBJ1-1	17	CASSRRKSRQMNTEAFF
TRBV10-3	TRBJ2-5	14	CAISESLAVETQYF
TRBV9	TRBJ2-5	15	CASSRGLAGRETQYF
TRBV28	TRBJ2-7	10	CASSYTEQYF
TRBV25-1	TRBJ1-1	16	CASSDWAPEGNTEAFF
TRBV4-1	TRBJ2-1	16	CASSQDDSRSYNEQFF
TRBV27	TRBJ2-3	16	CASSLSPGLFTDTQYF
TRBV7-9	TRBJ1-1	15	CASSQGQGMNTEAFF
TRBV10-3	TRBJ2-7	18	CAISESGLAGVLSYEQYF
TRBV28	TRBJ1-2	16	CASRDGDRPSNYGYTF
TRBV30	TRBJ1-1	14	CAWSREWENTEAFF
TRBV25-1	TRBJ1-4	16	CASSEYFDRGREKLFF
TRBV6-6	TRBJ2-1	16	CASSPSGPVSYNEQFF
TRBV6-5	TRBJ1-5	17	CASSYSRDRRSNQPQHF
TRBV6-2/TRBV6-3	TRBJ1-6	17	CASSSMGPSSYNSPLHF
TRBV4-1	TRBJ1-5	14	CASSQFQGDQPQHF
TRBV3-1	TRBJ2-5	17	CASSLRDRGLVQETQYF
TRBV2	TRBJ1-2	15	CARGVYGTGDYGYTF
TRBV14	TRBJ2-1	12	CASSQESNEQFF
TRBV29-1	TRBJ2-2	17	CSVESANDRGGGGELFF
TRBV20-1	TRBJ1-2	14	CSARDKGQGHGYTF
TRBV10-1	TRBJ2-7	15	CASSESTGGLDEQYF
TRBV6-2/TRBV6-3	TRBJ1-2	14	CASSYPGLNYGYTF
TRBV7-2	TRBJ1-1	15	CASSLVGEADTEAFF
TRBV6-5	TRBJ2-7	16	CASSYSVGGFGDEQYF
TRBV11-2	TRBJ2-1	13	CASSDPVGSEQFF
TRBV7-9	TRBJ2-2	16	CASSLGGGAYTGELFF
TRBV30	TRBJ1-2	15	CAWSPRAGGSYGYTF
TRBV7-9	TRBJ2-7	14	CASSPQDRGGEQYF
TRBV6-5	TRBJ2-5	16	CASSYEMGTGLETQYF
TRBV30	TRBJ2-7	14	CAWSVASGGDEQYF
TRBV4-1	TRBJ1-2	14	CASSQDLPGSGYTF
TRBV28	TRBJ1-5	14	CARGGDVGNQPQHF
TRBV2	TRBJ1-5	14	CASSRPGRDQPQHF
TRBV7-9	TRBJ2-5	18	CASSPKGQLAGGLETQYF